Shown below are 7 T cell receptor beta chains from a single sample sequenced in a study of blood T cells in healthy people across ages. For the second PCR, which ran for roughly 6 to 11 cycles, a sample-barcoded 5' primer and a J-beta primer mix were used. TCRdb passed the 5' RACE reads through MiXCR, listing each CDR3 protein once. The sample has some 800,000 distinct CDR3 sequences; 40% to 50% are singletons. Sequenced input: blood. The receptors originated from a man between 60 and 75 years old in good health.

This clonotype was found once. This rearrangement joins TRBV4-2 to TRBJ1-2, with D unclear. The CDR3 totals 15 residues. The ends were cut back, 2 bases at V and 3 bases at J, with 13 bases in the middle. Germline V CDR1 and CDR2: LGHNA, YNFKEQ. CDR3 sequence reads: CASSQQTDLYYGYTF. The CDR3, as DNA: TGTGCCAGCAGCCAACAGACGGATCTCTACTATGGCTACACCTTC.

CDR3 nucleotide sequence: TGTGCCTGGAGTGTATGGGGTTTCTCCTACGAGCAGTACTTC. It translates to CAWSVWGFSYEQYF. This sequence joins TRBV30 and TRBJ2-7; D gene uncertain. The CDR3 has 14 amino acids. In germline, CDR1 is GTSNPN, CDR2 SVGIG (reference sequence). V was cut by 0 bases and J by 0 bases, with 9 bases left in between.

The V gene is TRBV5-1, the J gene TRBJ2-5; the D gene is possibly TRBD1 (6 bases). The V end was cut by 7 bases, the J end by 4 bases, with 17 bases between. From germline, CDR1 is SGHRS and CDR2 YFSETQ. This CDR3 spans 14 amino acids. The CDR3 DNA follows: TGCGCCAGCGGCTCACAGGGAGCTGGAGAGACCCAGTACTTC. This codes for CASGSQGAGETQYF.

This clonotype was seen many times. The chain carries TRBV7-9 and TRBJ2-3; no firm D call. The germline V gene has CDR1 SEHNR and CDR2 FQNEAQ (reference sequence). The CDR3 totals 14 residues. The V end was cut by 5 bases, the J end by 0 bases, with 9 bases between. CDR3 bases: TGTGCCAGCAGCCCCTCAGGTAGCACAGATACGCAGTATTTT. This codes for CASSPSGSTDTQYF.

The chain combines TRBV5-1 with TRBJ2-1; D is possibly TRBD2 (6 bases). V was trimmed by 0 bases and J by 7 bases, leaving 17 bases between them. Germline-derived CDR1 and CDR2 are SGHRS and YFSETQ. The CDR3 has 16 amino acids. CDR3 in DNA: TGCGCCAGCAGCTTGGCCGGACGAGCGGAGGGAAATGAGCAGTTCTTC. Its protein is CASSLAGRAEGNEQFF.

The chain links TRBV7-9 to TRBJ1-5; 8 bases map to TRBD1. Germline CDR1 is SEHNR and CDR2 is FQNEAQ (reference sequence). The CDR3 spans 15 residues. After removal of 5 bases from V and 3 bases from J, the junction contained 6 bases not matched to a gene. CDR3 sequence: CASSTGTGLNQPQHF. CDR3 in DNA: TGTGCCAGCAGCACCGGGACAGGCCTCAATCAGCCCCAGCATTTT. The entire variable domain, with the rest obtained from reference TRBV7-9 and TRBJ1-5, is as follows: DTGVSQNPRHKITKRGQNVTFRCDPISEHNRLYWYRQTLGQGPEFLTYFQNEAQLEKSRLLSDRFSAERPKGSFSTLEIQRTEQGDSAMYLCASSTGTGLNQPQHFGDGTRLSIL.

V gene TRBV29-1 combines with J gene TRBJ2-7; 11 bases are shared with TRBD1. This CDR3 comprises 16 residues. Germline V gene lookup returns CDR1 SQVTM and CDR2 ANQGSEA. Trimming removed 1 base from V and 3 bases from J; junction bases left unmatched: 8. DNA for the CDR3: TGCAGCGTTGAAGGGGGGACAGGGGGAGCCTACTACGAGCAGTACTTC. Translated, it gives CSVEGGTGGAYYEQYF.